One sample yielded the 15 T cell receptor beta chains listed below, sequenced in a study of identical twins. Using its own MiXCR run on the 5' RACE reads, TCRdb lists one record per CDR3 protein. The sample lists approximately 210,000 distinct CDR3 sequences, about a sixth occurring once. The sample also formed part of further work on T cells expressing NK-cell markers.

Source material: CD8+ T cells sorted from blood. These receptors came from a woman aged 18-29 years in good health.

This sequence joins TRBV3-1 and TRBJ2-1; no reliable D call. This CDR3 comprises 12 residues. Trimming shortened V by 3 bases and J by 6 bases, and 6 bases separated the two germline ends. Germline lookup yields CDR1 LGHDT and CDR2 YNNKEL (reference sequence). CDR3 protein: CASSHGSNEQFF. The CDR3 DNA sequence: TGTGCCAGCAGCCATGGGTCCAATGAGCAGTTCTTC.

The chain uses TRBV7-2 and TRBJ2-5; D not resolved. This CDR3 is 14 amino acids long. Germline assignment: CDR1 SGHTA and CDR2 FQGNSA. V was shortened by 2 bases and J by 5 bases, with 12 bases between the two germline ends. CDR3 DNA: TGTGCCAGCAGCTTACTAGACGATTGGGAGACCCAGTACTTC. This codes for CASSLLDDWETQYF.

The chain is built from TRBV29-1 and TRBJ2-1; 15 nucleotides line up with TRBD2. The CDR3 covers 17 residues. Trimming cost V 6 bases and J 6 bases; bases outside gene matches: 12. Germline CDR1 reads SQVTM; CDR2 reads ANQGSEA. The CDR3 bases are TGCAGCGTCCCCGGGGGACTAGCGGGAGGAGGCGGCAATGAGCAGTTCTTC. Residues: CSVPGGLAGGGGNEQFF.

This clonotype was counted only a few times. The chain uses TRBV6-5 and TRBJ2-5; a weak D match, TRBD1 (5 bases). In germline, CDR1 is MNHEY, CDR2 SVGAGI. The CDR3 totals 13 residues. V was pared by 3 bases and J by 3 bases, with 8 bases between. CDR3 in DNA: TGTGCCAGCAGTTATCAGGGAAAAGAGACCCAGTACTTC. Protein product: CASSYQGKETQYF.

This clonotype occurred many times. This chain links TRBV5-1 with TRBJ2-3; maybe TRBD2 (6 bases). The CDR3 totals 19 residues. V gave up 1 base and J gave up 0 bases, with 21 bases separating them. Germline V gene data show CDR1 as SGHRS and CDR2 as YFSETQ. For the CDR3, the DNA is TGCGCCAGCAGCTTGTTTCTAAGCGGGCCGCCCCTCAGCACAGATACGCAGTATTTT. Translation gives CASSLFLSGPPLSTDTQYF.

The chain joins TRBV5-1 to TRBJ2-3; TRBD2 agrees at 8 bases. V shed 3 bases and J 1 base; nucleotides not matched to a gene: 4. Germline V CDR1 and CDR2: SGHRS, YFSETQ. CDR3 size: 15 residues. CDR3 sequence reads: CASSSLAGRTDTQYF. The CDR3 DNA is TGCGCCAGCAGCTCCTTAGCGGGGCGCACAGATACGCAGTATTTT.

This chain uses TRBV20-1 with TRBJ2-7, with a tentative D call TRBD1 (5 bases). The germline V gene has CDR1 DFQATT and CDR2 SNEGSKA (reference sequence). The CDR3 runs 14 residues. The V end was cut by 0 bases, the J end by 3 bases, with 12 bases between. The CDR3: CSARDQGVDYEQYF. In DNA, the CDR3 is TGCAGTGCTAGAGATCAAGGGGTGGACTACGAGCAGTACTTC.

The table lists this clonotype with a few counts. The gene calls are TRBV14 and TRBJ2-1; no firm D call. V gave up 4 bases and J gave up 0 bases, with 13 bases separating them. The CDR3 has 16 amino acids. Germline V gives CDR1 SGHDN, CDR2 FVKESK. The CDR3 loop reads CASSPFVRSSYNEQFF. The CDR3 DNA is TGTGCCAGCAGCCCTTTTGTCCGAAGCTCCTACAATGAGCAGTTCTTC.

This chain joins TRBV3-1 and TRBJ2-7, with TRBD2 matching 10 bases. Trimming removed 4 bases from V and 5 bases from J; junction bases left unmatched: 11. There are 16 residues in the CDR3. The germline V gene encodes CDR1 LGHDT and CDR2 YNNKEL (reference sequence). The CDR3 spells CASSPTRLAGVDEQYF. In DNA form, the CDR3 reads TGTGCCAGCAGCCCCACGAGGCTAGCGGGAGTCGACGAGCAGTACTTC.

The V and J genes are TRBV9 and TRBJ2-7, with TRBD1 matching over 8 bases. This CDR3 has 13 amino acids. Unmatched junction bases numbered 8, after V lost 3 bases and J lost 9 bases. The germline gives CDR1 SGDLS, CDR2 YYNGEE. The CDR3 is CASSAGQGDRQYF. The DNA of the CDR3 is TGTGCCAGCAGCGCCGGACAGGGTGATAGGCAGTACTTC.

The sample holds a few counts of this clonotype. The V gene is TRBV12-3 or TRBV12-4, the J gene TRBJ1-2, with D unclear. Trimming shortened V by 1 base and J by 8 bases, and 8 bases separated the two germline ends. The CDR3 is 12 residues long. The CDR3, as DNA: TGTGCCAGCAGTTTAGGCGCGAGAGGCTACACCTTC. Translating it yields CASSLGARGYTF.

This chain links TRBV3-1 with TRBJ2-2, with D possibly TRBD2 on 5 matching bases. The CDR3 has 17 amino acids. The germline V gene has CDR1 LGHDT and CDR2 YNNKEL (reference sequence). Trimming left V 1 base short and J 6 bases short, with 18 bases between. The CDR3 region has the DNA TGTGCCAGCAGCCAAGCGACTACCCGTAGGATTGCCGGGGAGCTGTTTTTT. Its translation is CASSQATTRRIAGELFF.

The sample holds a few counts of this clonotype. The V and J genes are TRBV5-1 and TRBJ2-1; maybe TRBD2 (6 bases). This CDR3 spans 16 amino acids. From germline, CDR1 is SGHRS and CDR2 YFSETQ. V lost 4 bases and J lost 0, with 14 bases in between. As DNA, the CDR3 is TGCGCCAGCAGCCCGGAGGGAGCCAGCTCCTACAATGAGCAGTTCTTC. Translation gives CASSPEGASSYNEQFF.

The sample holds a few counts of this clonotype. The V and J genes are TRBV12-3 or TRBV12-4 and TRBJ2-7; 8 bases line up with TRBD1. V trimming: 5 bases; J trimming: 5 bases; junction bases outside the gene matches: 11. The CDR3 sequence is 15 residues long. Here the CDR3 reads CASSRQGQDFDEQYF. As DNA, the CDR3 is TGTGCCAGCAGTCGACAGGGACAGGACTTCGACGAGCAGTACTTC.

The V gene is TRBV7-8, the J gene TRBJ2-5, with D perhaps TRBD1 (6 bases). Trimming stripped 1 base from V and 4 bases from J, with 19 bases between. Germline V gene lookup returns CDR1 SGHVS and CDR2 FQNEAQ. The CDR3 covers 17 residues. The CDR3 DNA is TGTGCCAGCAGCTTAGGTCAGGGGAACGGAGAGGGAGAGACCCAGTACTTC. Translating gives CASSLGQGNGEGETQYF.